This T cell receptor beta chain was sequenced during a study of shared clonotypes between healthy human individuals. Findings and limits, study-wide: Read depth was anticipated to influence clonotype sharing among donors. At large depth, rarefaction still showed sorted-subset sequencing to be incomplete.

Germline CDR1 and CDR2: LNHDA and SQIVND (reference sequence). The V and J ends lost 5 bases and 7 bases, in that order; junction bases with no gene match: 4. The length of the CDR3 is 13 residues. Study processing details: Quality scores were absent from the junction-only immunoSEQ sequences, so filtering differed. Some clones are missing from TCRdb's copy, which holds only in-frame ones; the method was immunoSEQ multiplex PCR. V, J and clone size are those of that table, while D and trimming were read from the DNA. The table includes about 2.1 million clones, just over 90% detected once. CD8 cells regarded as naive lacked CD45RO, were positively chosen for CCR7, and omitted terminally differentiated effector memory CD45RA+ cells. Notes on this clone: Its antigen remains unidentified.

The clonotype was recovered from a man aged 18 to 30 in good health. Some clones in this sample may be carry-over from other donors' samples. Specimen: naive CD8+ T cells from PBMCs. This chain joins TRBV19 and TRBJ1-2, with TRBD1 matching over 10 bases. The CDR3 is CASSQRQGAGYTF. In DNA form, the CDR3 reads TGTGCCAGTAGTCAAAGACAGGGGGCTGGCTACACCTTC. The variable domain in full, with the rest retrieved from reference TRBV19 and TRBJ1-2, is DGGITQSPKYLFRKEGQNVTLSCEQNLNHDAMYWYRQDPGQGLRLIYYSQIVNDFQKGDIAEGYSVSREKKESFPLTVTSAQKNPTAFYLCASSQRQGAGYTFGSGTRLTVV.